Reported below is one T cell receptor (beta chain). This specimen comes from a study of shared clonotypes between healthy human individuals. Original processing notes: Filtering of immunoSEQ junctional sequences could not match full-length read filtering. The repertoire was sequenced with immunoSEQ multiplex PCR; TCRdb's copy has only in-frame clones and lacks some. For V, J and clone size, that table is used; D and trimming come from the DNA. The table lists 110,000 or so clones, roughly two thirds of them singletons. The receptor was isolated from a woman in her twenties or thirties in good health. The sequenced sample consisted of memory CD8+ T cells sorted from blood. Subset given: CD45RO+ cells pooled with CCR7-negative TemRA cells.

For the CDR3, the DNA is TGTGCCAGCTCCCAGGCGGTCCGAACCGGGGAGCTGTTTTTT. This sequence encodes CASSQAVRTGELFF. The gene calls are TRBV7-2 and TRBJ2-2; no clear D gene. With 8 bases removed from V and 5 bases from J, the gap between germline ends came to 15 bases. This CDR3 has 14 residues. Looked up from germline, CDR1 is SGHTA and CDR2 is FQGNSA.